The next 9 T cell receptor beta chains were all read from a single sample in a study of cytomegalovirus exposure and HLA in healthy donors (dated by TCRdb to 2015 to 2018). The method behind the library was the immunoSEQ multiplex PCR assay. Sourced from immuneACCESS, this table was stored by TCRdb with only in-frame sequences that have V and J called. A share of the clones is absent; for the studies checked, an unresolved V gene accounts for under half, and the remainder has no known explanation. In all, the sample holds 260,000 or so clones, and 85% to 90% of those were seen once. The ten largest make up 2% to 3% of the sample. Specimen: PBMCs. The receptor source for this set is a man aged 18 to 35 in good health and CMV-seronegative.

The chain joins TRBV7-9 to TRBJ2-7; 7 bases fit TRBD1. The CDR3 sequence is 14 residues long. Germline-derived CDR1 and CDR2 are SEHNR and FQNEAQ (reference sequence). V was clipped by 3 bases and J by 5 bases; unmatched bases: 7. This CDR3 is CASSFPDRIDEQYF. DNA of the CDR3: TGTGCCAGCAGCTTTCCGGACAGGATTGACGAGCAGTACTTC.

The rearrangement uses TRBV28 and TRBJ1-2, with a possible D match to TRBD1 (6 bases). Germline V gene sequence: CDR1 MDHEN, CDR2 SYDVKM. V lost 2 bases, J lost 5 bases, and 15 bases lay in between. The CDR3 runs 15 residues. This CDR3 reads CASSLRGYVGYGYTF. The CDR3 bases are TGTGCCAGCAGTTTAAGGGGGTACGTGGGGTATGGCTACACCTTC.

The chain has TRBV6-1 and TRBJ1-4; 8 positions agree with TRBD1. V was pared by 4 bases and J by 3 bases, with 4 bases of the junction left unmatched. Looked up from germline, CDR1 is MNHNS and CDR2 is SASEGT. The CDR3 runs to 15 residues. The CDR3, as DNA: TGTGCCAGCAGTGCACAGGGGGTGGCTAATGAAAAACTGTTTTTT. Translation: CASSAQGVANEKLFF.

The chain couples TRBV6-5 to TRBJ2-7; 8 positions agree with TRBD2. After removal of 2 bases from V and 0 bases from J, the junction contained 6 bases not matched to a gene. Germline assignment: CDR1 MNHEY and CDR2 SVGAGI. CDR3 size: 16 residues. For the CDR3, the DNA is TGTGCCAGCAGTTACCGGGAGGGGCCGAGCTCCTACGAGCAGTACTTC. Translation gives CASSYREGPSSYEQYF.

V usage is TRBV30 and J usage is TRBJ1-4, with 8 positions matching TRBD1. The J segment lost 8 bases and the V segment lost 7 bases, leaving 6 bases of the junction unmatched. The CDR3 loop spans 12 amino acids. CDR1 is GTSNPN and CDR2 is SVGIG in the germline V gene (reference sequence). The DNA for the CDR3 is TGTGCCTCGACAGGGGCGGGAGAAAAACTGTTTTTT. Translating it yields CASTGAGEKLFF.

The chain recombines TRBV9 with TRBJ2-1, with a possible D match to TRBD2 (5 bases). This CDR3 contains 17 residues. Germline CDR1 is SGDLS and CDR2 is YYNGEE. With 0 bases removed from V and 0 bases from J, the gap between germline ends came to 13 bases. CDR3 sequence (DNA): TGTGCCAGCAGCGTAGTAGGAAGGACTCACTCCTACAATGAGCAGTTCTTC. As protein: CASSVVGRTHSYNEQFF. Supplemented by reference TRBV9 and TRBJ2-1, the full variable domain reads DSGVTQTPKHLITATGQRVTLRCSPRSGDLSVYWYQQSLDQGLQFLIQYYNGEERAKGNILERFSAQQFPDLHSELNLSSLELGDSALYFCASSVVGRTHSYNEQFFGPGTRLTVL.

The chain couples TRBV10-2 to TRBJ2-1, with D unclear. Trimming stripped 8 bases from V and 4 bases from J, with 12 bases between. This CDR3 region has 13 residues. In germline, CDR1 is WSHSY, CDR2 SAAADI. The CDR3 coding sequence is TGCGCCAGCCAGGAAGATTCTTACAATGAGCAGTTCTTC. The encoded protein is CASQEDSYNEQFF.

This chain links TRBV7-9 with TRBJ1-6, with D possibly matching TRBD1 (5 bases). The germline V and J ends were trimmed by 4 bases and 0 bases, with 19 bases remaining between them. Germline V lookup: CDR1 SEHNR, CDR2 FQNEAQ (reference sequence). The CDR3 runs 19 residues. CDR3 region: CASSSHAGTDSSYNSPLHF. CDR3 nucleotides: TGTGCCAGCAGCTCCCACGCCGGGACTGACAGCTCCTATAATTCACCCCTCCACTTT.

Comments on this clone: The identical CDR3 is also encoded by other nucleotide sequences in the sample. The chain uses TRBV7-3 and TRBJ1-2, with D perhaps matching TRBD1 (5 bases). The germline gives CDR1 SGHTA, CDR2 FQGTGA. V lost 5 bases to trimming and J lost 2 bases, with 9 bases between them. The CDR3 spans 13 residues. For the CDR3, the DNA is TGTGCCAGCAGCCCAGACAGAAACTATGGCTACACCTTC. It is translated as CASSPDRNYGYTF.